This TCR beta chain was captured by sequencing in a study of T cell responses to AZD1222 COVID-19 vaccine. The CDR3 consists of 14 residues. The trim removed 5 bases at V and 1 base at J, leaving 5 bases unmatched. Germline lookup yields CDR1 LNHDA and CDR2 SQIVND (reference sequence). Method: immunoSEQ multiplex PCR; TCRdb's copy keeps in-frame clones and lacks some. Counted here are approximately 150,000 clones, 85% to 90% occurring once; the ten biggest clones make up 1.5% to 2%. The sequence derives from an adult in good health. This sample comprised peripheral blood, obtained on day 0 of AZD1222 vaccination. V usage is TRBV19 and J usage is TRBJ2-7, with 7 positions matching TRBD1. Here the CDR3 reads CASSPGTASYEQYF. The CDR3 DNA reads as TGTGCCAGTAGTCCCGGGACAGCGTCCTACGAGCAGTACTTC.